The rows below give T cell receptor beta chains drawn from one sample of a study of early T cells in non-severe SARS-CoV-2 infection. TCRdb re-derived calls from the 5' RACE reads in MiXCR, one entry per CDR3 protein. The sample has tens of thousands of distinct CDR3 sequences; about 4.4% are singletons. What was sequenced was whole blood. Receptors were obtained from an adult who was a healthcare worker with PCR-confirmed SARS-CoV-2 infection or an uninfected control (not recorded which). CDR3s leave out the opening cysteine and the closing phenylalanine or tryptophan. Each record gives: V gene, CDR3 protein.

v_gene: TRBV10-2
CDR3aa: ASSPTGLPEAF

v_gene: TRBV27
CDR3aa: ASSLYRQANTEAF

v_gene: TRBV3-1
CDR3aa: ASSPRTSGGQETQY

v_gene: TRBV27
CDR3aa: ASSFGGPGNEQF

v_gene: TRBV5-1
CDR3aa: ASSLAQGGTEAF

v_gene: TRBV27
CDR3aa: ASSFQPTGGRAF

v_gene: TRBV5-1
CDR3aa: ASSPVYNEQF

v_gene: TRBV20-1
CDR3aa: SARLYRTTKAEQY

v_gene: TRBV28
CDR3aa: ASSFPTGTGGNEQY

v_gene: TRBV6-6
CDR3aa: ASSYRETDTQY

v_gene: TRBV28
CDR3aa: ASSLYTGGKGYT

v_gene: TRBV7-9
CDR3aa: ASRPGLAASTDTQY

v_gene: TRBV12-3/TRBV12-4
CDR3aa: ASSPRGRGKNIQY

v_gene: TRBV12-5
CDR3aa: ASGLGAYEQY